This TCR beta chain was sequenced during a study of vaccination and CD4 T cells after COVID-19. From germline, CDR1 is MNHEY and CDR2 SVGEGT. CDR3 length: 14 amino acids. The V and J ends lost 1 base and 2 bases respectively, with 9 bases between them. With the Oncomine TCR Beta short-read assay, DNA from cultured CD4+ T cells was sequenced. MiXCR, run by TCRdb on the PCR reads, gives a single entry per CDR3 protein. The data contain almost 15,000 distinct CDR3 sequences, about 70% of them singletons. Treatment noted: approximately 9-day PBMC culture with coronavirus spike peptide pools or control peptides (ViraFEST assay). Concerning this clonotype: Its antigen is as yet unknown.

The clonotype originates from a human donor who had recovered from COVID-19. The specimen sequenced was CD4+ T cells from blood, cultured in vitro. The V gene is TRBV6-2 or TRBV6-3, the J gene TRBJ2-7; D is perhaps TRBD1 (6 bases). The CDR3 sequence: CASSYLGQTYEQYF. CDR3 nucleotides: TGTGCCAGCAGTTACTTAGGACAGACCTACGAGCAGTACTTC.